A selection of T cell receptor beta chains follows, all from one sample in a study of shared clonotypes between healthy human individuals. Libraries were prepared by immunoSEQ multiplex PCR; TCRdb keeps only in-frame clonotypes and omits some of them. The sample lists approximately 2.1 million clones; approximately 95% were seen once. The sample was naive CD4+ T cells from PBMCs. Receptors were obtained from a young man in good health. Some clones in this sample may be carry-over from other donors' samples. Each CDR3 is given with its conserved first and last residue. The order of the fields is V gene, D gene, J gene, clone size, CDR3 protein, CDR3 DNA. The D gene is left open where the match is weak. Where a row states a size, it is once, few, many or the class of an expanded clone; other rows omit it.

TRBV10-3	TRBD2	TRBJ2-7	-	CAISESMSRTSGSYVDEQYF	TGTGCCATCAGTGAGTCGATGAGTCGGACTAGCGGGAGTTACGTCGACGAGCAGTACTTC
TRBV6-1	TRBD1	TRBJ2-7	-	CASRGRTGAGAEQYF	TGTGCCAGCAGAGGTAGGACAGGGGCCGGGGCCGAGCAGTACTTC
TRBV30	-	TRBJ2-2	-	CAWSVLTFTGELFF	TGTGCCTGGAGTGTACTGACCTTTACCGGGGAGCTGTTTTTT
TRBV11-2	TRBD2	TRBJ2-1	-	CASSRSSGGGSYNEQFF	TGTGCCAGCAGCAGATCTAGCGGGGGGGGCTCCTACAATGAGCAGTTCTTC
TRBV30	TRBD2	TRBJ2-2	-	CAWSRLAGKIGELFF	TGTGCCTGGAGTCGACTAGCGGGGAAAATCGGGGAGCTGTTTTTT
TRBV5-4	-	TRBJ2-1	-	CASSPDNVLQFF	TGTGCCAGCAGCCCGGACAATGTGTTGCAGTTCTTC
TRBV5-1	TRBD1	TRBJ2-3	-	CASGTGGFDTQYF	TGCGCCTCCGGGACAGGGGGCTTCGATACGCAGTATTTT
TRBV15	TRBD1	TRBJ1-1	once	CATSRVLVLQGSGAFF	TGTGCCACCAGCAGAGTACTCGTGTTACAGGGGTCGGGAGCTTTCTTT
TRBV7-9	-	TRBJ2-3	-	CASSFQADTQYF	TGTGCCAGCAGCTTTCAAGCAGATACGCAGTATTTT
TRBV7-9	TRBD2	TRBJ2-7	-	CASSLGPGKVSGASYEQYF	TGTGCCAGCAGCTTAGGGCCAGGGAAGGTTAGCGGGGCATCCTACGAGCAGTACTTC
TRBV28	-	TRBJ1-5	-	CASNSAGYEPQHF	TGTGCCAGCAATTCGGCGGGTTATGAGCCCCAGCATTTT
TRBV25-1	-	TRBJ1-6	-	CASSEFGEGNSPLHF	TGTGCCAGCAGTGAATTTGGGGAAGGAAATTCACCCCTCCACTTT
TRBV7-2	TRBD1	TRBJ1-4	-	CASSPRTGDEKLFF	TGTGCCAGCAGCCCACGGACAGGGGATGAAAAACTGTTTTTT
TRBV18	-	TRBJ1-1	-	CASSGRPTNTEAFF	TGTGCCAGCTCAGGGAGACCGACGAACACTGAAGCTTTCTTT
TRBV5-1	-	TRBJ2-3	-	CASSLDSTTQYF	TGCGCCAGCAGCTTGGATAGTACGACGCAGTATTTT
TRBV7-3	TRBD2	TRBJ2-3	-	CASSPDGGRQYF	TGTGCCAGCAGCCCCGACGGCGGGAGGCAGTATTTT
TRBV7-3	TRBD2	TRBJ2-1	-	CASSLLAALYNEQFF	TGTGCCAGCAGCTTACTAGCGGCCCTCTACAATGAGCAGTTCTTC
TRBV4-3	TRBD1	TRBJ2-1	-	CASSQDPTGGLSTIKQFF	TGCGCCAGCAGCCAAGATCCGACAGGGGGCCTAAGTACGATAAAGCAGTTCTTC
TRBV15	-	TRBJ2-2	-	CATSRVAGSGELFF	TGTGCCACCAGCAGGGTCGCAGGGTCCGGGGAGCTGTTTTTT
TRBV7-2	-	TRBJ2-7	-	CASSASGYEQYF	TGTGCCAGCAGCGCCTCGGGTTACGAGCAGTACTTC
TRBV5-1	-	TRBJ2-7	-	CASSLGSNSYEQYF	TGCGCCAGCAGCTTGGGCAGTAACTCCTACGAGCAGTACTTC
TRBV7-2	TRBD2	TRBJ2-1	-	CASSSRTSGNNEQFF	TGTGCCAGCAGCTCTCGAACTAGCGGGAACAATGAGCAGTTCTTC
TRBV4-2	TRBD1	TRBJ2-2	once	CASSQRTGGLNTGELFF	TGTGCCAGCAGCCAACGGACAGGGGGACTGAACACCGGGGAGCTGTTTTTT
TRBV5-1	TRBD1	TRBJ1-4	-	CASSPEGQGNEKLFF	TGCGCCAGCAGCCCGGAGGGACAGGGTAATGAAAAACTGTTTTTT
TRBV5-1	-	TRBJ2-5	-	CASSPSSQETQYF	TGCGCCAGCAGCCCCTCGTCACAAGAGACCCAGTACTTC
TRBV29-1	-	TRBJ1-1	-	CSVGPDLWETEAFF	TGCAGCGTTGGCCCCGATCTATGGGAAACTGAAGCTTTCTTT
TRBV7-5	-	TRBJ1-3	-	CVRSNPPRDYRNTIYF	TGTGTCAGAAGCAACCCACCTCGGGACTACCGAAACACCATATATTTT
TRBV28	-	TRBJ1-1	-	CASSLEAEAFF	TGTGCCAGCAGTTTGGAGGCTGAAGCTTTCTTT
TRBV7-8	-	TRBJ2-1	-	CASSHPQGNEQFF	TGTGCCAGCAGTCACCCCCAGGGGAATGAGCAGTTCTTC
TRBV28	TRBD1	TRBJ1-2	many	CASQGAGEGYTF	TGTGCCAGCCAGGGGGCGGGGGAAGGCTACACCTTC
TRBV25-1	-	TRBJ2-7	-	CASIPRSSYEQYF	TGTGCCAGCATCCCTAGGTCTTCATACGAGCAGTACTTC
TRBV18	-	TRBJ1-5	-	CASSLYGGLYQPQHF	TGTGCCAGCTCACTGTACGGGGGGCTATATCAGCCCCAGCATTTT
TRBV6-4	-	TRBJ1-2	once	CASRKTQANNYGYTF	TGTGCCAGCAGGAAAACACAGGCAAATAACTATGGCTACACCTTC
TRBV5-1	TRBD1	TRBJ1-1	-	CASSSRTGTEAFF	TGCGCCAGCAGCTCCCGGACAGGGACTGAAGCTTTCTTT
TRBV4-3	-	TRBJ2-5	-	CASSQDLGGQGQETQYF	TGCGCCAGCAGCCAAGATCTAGGGGGGCAGGGACAAGAGACCCAGTACTTC
TRBV28	-	TRBJ1-6	-	CASSPGPTSGPLHF	TGTGCCAGCAGTCCCGGACCCACTTCTGGACCCCTCCACTTT
TRBV25-1	-	TRBJ1-2	-	CASSESRGHGYTF	TGTGCCAGCAGTGAATCTAGGGGCCATGGCTACACCTTC
TRBV6-6	-	TRBJ2-1	-	CASQGGWSYNEQFF	TGTGCCAGTCAGGGCGGGTGGTCCTACAATGAGCAGTTCTTC
TRBV30	-	TRBJ2-1	-	CAWDTGYNEQFF	TGTGCCTGGGACACCGGATACAATGAGCAGTTCTTC
TRBV28	TRBD1	TRBJ1-5	-	CASSSTGTNQPQHF	TGTGCCAGCAGTTCGACAGGGACCAATCAGCCCCAGCATTTT
TRBV28	TRBD2	TRBJ2-7	-	CASTSGGKGHEQYF	TGTGCCAGCACCTCCGGGGGGAAGGGCCACGAGCAGTACTTC
TRBV6-1	TRBD1	TRBJ1-5	-	CASSGRQGLDYPQHF	TGTGCCAGCAGTGGGCGACAGGGGCTGGATTATCCCCAGCATTTT
TRBV15	-	TRBJ1-1	-	CATSRDLGVDFEAFF	TGTGCCACCAGCAGAGATCTAGGTGTGGACTTTGAAGCTTTCTTT